The clone carrying this TCR beta chain was detected only a few times. The data stem from a study of regulatory T cells in long-lasting Graves disease. With iRepertoire HTBI primers and Arm-PCR of CDR3 regions, TCR beta libraries were built. TCRdb redid the calling of the multiplex PCR reads with MiXCR, one entry per CDR3 protein. The sample carries more than 450,000 distinct CDR3 sequences, 16% recorded once. Sample time point: newly diagnosed GD, antithyroid drugs for less than 3 months. The TCR library was prepared using RNA isolated from PBMCs. The CDR3 covers 17 residues. With 4 bases removed from V and 1 base from J, the gap between germline ends came to 17 bases. CDR1 MGHRA and CDR2 YSYEKL come from the germline V gene. The same data also went into a second study, on T cells in Graves' hyperthyroidism and ophthalmopathy. Per that paper: Uncontrolled infection, other autoimmune disease, pregnancy or lactation excluded patients. HTBI primers drove first-round RT-PCR of the TCR CDR3.

The chain couples TRBV4-1 to TRBJ1-5, with D hard to call. This clonotype was obtained from a man aged 35 to 55 with Graves disease. The sample consisted of peripheral blood mononuclear cells (PBMCs), taken at new diagnosis, from a patient treated with antithyroid drugs. CDR3 loop: CASSLGPTAESNQPQHF. DNA for the CDR3: TGCGCCAGCAGCCTAGGACCGACGGCAGAGAGCAATCAGCCCCAGCATTTT.